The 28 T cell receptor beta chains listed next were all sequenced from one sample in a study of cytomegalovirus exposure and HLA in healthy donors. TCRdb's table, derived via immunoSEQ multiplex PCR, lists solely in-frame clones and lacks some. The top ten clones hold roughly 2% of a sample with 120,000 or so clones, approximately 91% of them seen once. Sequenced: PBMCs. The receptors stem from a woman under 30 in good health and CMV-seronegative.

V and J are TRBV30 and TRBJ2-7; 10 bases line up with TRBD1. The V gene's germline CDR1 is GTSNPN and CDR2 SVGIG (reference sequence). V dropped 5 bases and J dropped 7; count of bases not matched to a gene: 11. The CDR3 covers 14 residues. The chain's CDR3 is CAWQIGTGVREQYF. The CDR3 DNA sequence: TGTGCCTGGCAAATCGGGACAGGGGTGAGAGAGCAGTACTTC.

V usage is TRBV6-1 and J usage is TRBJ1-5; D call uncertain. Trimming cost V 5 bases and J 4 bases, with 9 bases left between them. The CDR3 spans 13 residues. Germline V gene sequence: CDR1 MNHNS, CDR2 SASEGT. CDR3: CASSISINQPQHF. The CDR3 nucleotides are TGTGCCAGCAGTATTTCTATTAATCAGCCCCAGCATTTT.

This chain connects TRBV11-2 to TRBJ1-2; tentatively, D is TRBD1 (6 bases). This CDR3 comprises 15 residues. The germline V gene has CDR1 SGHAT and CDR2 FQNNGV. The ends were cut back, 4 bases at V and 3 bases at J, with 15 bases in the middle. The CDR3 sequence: CASSSLQGPDYGYTF. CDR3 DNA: TGTGCCAGCAGCTCATTACAGGGTCCTGACTATGGCTACACCTTC. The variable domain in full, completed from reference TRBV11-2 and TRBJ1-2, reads EAGVAQSPRYKIIEKRQSVAFWCNPISGHATLYWYQQILGQGPKLLIQFQNNGVVDDSQLPKDRFSAERLKGVDSTLKIQPAKLEDSAVYLCASSSLQGPDYGYTFGSGTRLTVV.

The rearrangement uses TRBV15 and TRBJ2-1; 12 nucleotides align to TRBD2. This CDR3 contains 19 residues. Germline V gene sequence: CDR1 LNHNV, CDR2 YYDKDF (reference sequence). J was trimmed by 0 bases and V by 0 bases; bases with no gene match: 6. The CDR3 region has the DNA TGTGCCACCAGCAGAGATCGGCTAGCGGGAGGGAACTCCTACAATGAGCAGTTCTTC. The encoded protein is CATSRDRLAGGNSYNEQFF.

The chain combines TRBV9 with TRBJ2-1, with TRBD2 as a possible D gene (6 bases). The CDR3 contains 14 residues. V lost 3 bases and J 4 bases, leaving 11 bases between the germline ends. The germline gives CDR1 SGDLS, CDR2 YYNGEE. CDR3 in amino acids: CASSGGLLYNEQFF. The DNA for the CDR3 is TGTGCCAGCAGCGGGGGACTCCTTTACAATGAGCAGTTCTTC.

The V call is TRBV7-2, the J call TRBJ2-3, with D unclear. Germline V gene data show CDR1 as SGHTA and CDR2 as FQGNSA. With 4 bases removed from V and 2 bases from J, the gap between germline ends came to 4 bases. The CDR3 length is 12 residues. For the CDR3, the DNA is TGTGCCAGCAGCTCCTACACAGATACGCAGTATTTT. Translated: CASSSYTDTQYF.

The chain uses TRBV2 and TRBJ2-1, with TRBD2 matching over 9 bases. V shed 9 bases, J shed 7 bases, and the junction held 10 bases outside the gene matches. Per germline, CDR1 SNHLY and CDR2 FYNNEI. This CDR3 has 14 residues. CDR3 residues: CARGLAGATNEQFF. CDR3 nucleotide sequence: TGTGCCAGGGGGTTAGCGGGAGCCACGAATGAGCAGTTCTTC.

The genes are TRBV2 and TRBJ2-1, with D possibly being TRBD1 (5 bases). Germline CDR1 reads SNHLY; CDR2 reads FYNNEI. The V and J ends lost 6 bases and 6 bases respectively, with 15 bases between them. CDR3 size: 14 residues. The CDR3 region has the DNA TGTGCCAGCAGCGGCGCGGACACCTTCAATGAGCAGTTCTTC. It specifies CASSGADTFNEQFF.

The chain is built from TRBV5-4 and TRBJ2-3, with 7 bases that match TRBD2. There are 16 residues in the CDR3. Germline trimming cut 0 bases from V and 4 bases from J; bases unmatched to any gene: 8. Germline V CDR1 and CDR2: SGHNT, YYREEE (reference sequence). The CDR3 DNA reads TGTGCCAGCAGCTTGGAACCCAGCGGGATAGCAGATACGCAGTATTTT. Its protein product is CASSLEPSGIADTQYF.

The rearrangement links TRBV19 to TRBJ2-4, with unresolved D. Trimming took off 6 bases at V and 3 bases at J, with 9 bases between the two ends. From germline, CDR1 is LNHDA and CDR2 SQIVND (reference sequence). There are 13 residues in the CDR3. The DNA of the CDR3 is TGTGCCAGTAGAAGCGCCGACAAAAACATTCAGTACTTC. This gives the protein CASRSADKNIQYF.

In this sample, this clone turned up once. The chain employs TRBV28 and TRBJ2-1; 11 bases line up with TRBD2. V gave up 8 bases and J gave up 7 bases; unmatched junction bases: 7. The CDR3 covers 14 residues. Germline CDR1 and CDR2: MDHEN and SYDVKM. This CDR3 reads CASGPGLAVNEQFF. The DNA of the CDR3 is TGTGCCAGCGGACCGGGACTAGCGGTAAATGAGCAGTTCTTC.

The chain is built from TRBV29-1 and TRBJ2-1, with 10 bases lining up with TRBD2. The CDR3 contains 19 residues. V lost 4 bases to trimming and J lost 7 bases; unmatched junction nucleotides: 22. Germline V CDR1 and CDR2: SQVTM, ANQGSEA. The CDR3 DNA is TGCAGCGTTGTTTCCGGGGGGGGCACCGAAGGAGCGGGAGGGAATGAGCAGTTCTTC. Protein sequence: CSVVSGGGTEGAGGNEQFF.

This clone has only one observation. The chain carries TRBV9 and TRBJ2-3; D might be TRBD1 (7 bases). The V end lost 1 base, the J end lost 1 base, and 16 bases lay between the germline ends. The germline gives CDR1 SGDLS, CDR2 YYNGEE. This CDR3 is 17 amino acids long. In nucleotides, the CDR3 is TGTGCCAGCAGCGTACCCCCGGGAGACAGGGGCACAGATACGCAGTATTTT. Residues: CASSVPPGDRGTDTQYF.

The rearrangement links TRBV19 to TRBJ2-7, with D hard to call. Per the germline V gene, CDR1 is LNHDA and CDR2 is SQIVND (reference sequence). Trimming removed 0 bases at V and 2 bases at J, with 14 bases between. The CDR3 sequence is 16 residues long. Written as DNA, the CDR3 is TGTGCCAGTAGTATAGATCACCCCGGCCTAGCCTACGAGCAGTACTTC. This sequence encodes CASSIDHPGLAYEQYF. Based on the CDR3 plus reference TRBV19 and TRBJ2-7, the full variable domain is DGGITQSPKYLFRKEGQNVTLSCEQNLNHDAMYWYRQDPGQGLRLIYYSQIVNDFQKGDIAEGYSVSREKKESFPLTVTSAQKNPTAFYLCASSIDHPGLAYEQYFGPGTRLTVT.

Here the CDR3 DNA reads TGTGCCAGTAGTTCGACAGGGACTAGCGGGAGTGGAGAGCAGTACTTC. It is translated as CASSSTGTSGSGEQYF. The rearrangement links TRBV19 to TRBJ2-7; 14 bases are a match to TRBD2. The V gene end was trimmed by 5 bases and the J gene end by 7 bases; junction bases not matched to a gene: 10. The length of the CDR3 is 16 residues. Germline-derived CDR1 and CDR2 are LNHDA and SQIVND (reference sequence).

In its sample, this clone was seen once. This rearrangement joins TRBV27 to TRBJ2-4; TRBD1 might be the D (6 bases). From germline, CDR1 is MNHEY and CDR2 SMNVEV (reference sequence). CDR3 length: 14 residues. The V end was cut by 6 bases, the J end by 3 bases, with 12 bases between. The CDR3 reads CASSPQGSKNIQYF. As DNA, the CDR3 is TGTGCCAGCAGCCCACAGGGTAGCAAAAACATTCAGTACTTC.

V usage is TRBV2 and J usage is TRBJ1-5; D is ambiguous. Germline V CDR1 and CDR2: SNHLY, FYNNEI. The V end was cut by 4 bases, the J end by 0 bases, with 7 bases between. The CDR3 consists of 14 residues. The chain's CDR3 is CASSGTYSNQPQHF. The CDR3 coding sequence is TGTGCCAGCAGTGGGACTTATAGCAATCAGCCCCAGCATTTT.

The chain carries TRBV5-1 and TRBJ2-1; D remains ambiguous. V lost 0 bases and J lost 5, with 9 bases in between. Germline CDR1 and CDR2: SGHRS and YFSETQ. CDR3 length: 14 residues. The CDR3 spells CASSLVSEHNEQFF. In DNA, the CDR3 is TGCGCCAGCAGCTTGGTATCGGAGCACAATGAGCAGTTCTTC.

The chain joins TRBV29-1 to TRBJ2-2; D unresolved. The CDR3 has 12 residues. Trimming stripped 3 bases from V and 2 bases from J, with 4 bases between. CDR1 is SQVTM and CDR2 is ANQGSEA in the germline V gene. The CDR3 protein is CSVERNTGELFF. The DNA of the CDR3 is TGCAGCGTTGAGAGAAACACCGGGGAGCTGTTTTTT.

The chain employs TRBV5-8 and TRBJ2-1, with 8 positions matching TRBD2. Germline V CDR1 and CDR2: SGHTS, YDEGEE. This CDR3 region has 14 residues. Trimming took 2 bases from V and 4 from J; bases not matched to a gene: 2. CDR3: CASSLTSGYNEQFF. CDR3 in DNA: TGTGCCAGCAGCTTAACTAGCGGATACAATGAGCAGTTCTTC. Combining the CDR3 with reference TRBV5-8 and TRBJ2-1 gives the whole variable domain EAGVTQSPTHLIKTRGQQATLRCSPISGHTSVYWYQQALGLGLQFLLWYDEGEERNRGNFPPRFSGRQFPNYSSELNVNALELEDSALYLCASSLTSGYNEQFFGPGTRLTVL.

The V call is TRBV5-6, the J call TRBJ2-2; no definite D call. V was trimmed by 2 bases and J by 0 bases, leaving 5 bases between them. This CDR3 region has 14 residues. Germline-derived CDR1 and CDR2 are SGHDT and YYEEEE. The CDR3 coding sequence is TGTGCCAGCAGCTTTGGCACGAACACCGGGGAGCTGTTTTTT. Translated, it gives CASSFGTNTGELFF. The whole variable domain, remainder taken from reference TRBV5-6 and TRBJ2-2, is DAGVTQSPTHLIKTRGQQVTLRCSPKSGHDTVSWYQQALGQGPQFIFQYYEEEERQRGNFPDRFSGHQFPNYSSELNVNALLLGDSALYLCASSFGTNTGELFFGEGSRLTVL.

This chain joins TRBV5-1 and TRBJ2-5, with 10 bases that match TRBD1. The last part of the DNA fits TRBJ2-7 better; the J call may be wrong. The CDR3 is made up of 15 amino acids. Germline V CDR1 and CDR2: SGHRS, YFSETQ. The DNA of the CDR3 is TGCGCCAGCAGCCCACACGACAGGGGGCGGTACGAGCAGTACTTC. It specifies CASSPHDRGRYEQYF.

The CDR3 DNA sequence: TGTGCCAGCAGGTCGGGACAGGTTTCAAACACTGAAGCTTTCTTT. Translating gives CASRSGQVSNTEAFF. The chain employs TRBV28 and TRBJ1-1; 8 bases line up with TRBD1. V lost 6 bases and J lost 2; bases outside the gene matches: 8. Germline V gene data show CDR1 as MDHEN and CDR2 as SYDVKM. CDR3 size: 15 residues.

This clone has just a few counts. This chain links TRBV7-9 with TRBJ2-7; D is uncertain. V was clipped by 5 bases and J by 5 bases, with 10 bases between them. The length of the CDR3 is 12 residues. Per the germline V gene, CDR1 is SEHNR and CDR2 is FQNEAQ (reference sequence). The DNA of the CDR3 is TGTGCCAGCAGCCTATCGTCTGACGAGCAGTACTTC. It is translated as CASSLSSDEQYF. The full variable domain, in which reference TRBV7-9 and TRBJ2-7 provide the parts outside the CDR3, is DTGVSQNPRHKITKRGQNVTFRCDPISEHNRLYWYRQTLGQGPEFLTYFQNEAQLEKSRLLSDRFSAERPKGSFSTLEIQRTEQGDSAMYLCASSLSSDEQYFGPGTRLTVT.

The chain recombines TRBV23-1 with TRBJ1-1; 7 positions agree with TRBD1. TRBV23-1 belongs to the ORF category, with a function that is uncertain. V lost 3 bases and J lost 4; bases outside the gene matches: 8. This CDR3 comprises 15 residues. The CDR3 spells CASSHDREVRTEAFF. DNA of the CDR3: TGCGCCAGCAGTCACGACAGGGAGGTACGCACTGAAGCTTTCTTT.

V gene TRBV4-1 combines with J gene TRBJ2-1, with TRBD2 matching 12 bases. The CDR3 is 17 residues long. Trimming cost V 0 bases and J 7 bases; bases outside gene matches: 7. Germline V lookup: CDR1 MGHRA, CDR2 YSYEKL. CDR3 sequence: CASSQDAASGRGNEQFF. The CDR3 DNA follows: TGCGCCAGCAGCCAAGATGCGGCTAGCGGGAGGGGGAATGAGCAGTTCTTC.

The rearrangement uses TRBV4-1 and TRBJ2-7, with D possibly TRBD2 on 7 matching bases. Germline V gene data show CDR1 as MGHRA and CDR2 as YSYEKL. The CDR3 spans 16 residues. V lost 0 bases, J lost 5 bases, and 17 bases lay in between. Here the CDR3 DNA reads TGCGCCAGCAGCCAAGAAGGGTTGGGGGCGGGGGACGAGCAGTACTTC. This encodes CASSQEGLGAGDEQYF.

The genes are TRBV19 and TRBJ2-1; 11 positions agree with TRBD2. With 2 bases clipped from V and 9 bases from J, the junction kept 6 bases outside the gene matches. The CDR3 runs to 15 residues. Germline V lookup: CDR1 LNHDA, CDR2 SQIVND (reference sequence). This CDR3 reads CASSIRGLAVGEQFF. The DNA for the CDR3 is TGTGCCAGTAGTATAAGGGGACTAGCGGTCGGTGAGCAGTTCTTC.